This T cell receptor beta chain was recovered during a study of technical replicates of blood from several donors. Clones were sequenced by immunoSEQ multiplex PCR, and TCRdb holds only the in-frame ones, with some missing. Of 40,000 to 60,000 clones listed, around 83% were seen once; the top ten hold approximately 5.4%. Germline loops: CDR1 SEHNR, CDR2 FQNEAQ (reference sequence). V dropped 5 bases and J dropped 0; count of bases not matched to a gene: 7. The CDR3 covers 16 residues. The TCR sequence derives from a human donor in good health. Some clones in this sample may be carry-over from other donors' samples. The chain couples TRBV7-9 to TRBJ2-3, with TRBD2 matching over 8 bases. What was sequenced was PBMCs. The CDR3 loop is CASSATSGSSTDTQYF. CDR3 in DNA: TGTGCCAGCAGCGCTACTAGCGGATCTAGCACAGATACGCAGTATTTT. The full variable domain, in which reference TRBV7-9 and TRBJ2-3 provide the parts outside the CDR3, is DTGVSQNPRHKITKRGQNVTFRCDPISEHNRLYWYRQTLGQGPEFLTYFQNEAQLEKSRLLSDRFSAERPKGSFSTLEIQRTEQGDSAMYLCASSATSGSSTDTQYFGPGTRLTVL.